A selection of T cell receptor beta chains follows, all from one sample in a study of blood T cell repertoires in COVID-19. Clones were read by immunoSEQ multiplex PCR, and TCRdb kept only the in-frame ones, dropping some. The sample carries some 290,000 clones, about 90% recorded once. Sequencing was done on a sample of peripheral blood. The receptors originated from a woman aged 25 to 45 with COVID-19, enrolled during active disease. Each CDR3 is given with its conserved first and last residue. A D gene is named only where the DNA matches it firmly. Some rows mark clone size as missing; the rest say once, few, many or name a class of expanded clone.

V	J	D	size	CDR3	DNA
TRBV3-1/TRBV3-2	TRBJ1-3	.	.	CASSSDSGNTIYF	TGTGCCAGCAGCTCGGACAGTGGAAACACCATATATTTT
TRBV7-9	TRBJ2-7	TRBD1	.	CASSLAGQSYEQYF	TGTGCCAGCAGCTTAGCGGGACAGTCCTACGAGCAGTACTTC
TRBV9	TRBJ2-1	TRBD1	.	CASSSVGTGNNEQFF	TGTGCCAGCAGCTCGGTCGGGACAGGGAACAATGAGCAGTTCTTC
TRBV2	TRBJ2-3	.	.	CASKGWGGSRDTQYF	TGTGCCAGCAAGGGGTGGGGCGGTTCCCGGGATACGCAGTATTTT
TRBV5-1	TRBJ1-2	TRBD1	.	CASSYGTGNYGYTF	TGCGCCAGCAGCTACGGGACAGGGAACTATGGCTACACCTTC
TRBV7-9	TRBJ2-2	TRBD2	.	CASSLGSGGPSRGGELFF	TGTGCCAGCAGCTTAGGCTCGGGAGGCCCATCTCGTGGCGGGGAGCTGTTTTTT
TRBV12-3/TRBV12-4	TRBJ1-2	TRBD1	.	CASSYTGDGYTF	TGTGCCAGCAGTTATACAGGGGATGGCTACACCTTC
TRBV21-1	TRBJ1-6	.	.	CASSKEISPYNSPLHF	TGTGCCAGCAGCAAAGAAATAAGCCCATATAATTCACCCCTCCACTTT
TRBV28	TRBJ2-7	.	.	CASSPGQSFYEQYF	TGTGCCAGCAGCCCTGGACAGAGTTTCTACGAGCAGTACTTC
TRBV6-1	TRBJ2-7	TRBD2	.	CASSEERLAGSYEQYF	TGTGCCAGCAGTGAGGAGCGACTAGCGGGGTCCTACGAGCAGTACTTC
TRBV5-1	TRBJ2-2	TRBD1	few	CASSKTGADTGELFF	TGCGCCAGCAGCAAAACAGGGGCCGACACCGGGGAGCTGTTTTTT
TRBV4-2	TRBJ1-3	TRBD1	.	CASSTRQGSGNTIYF	TGTGCCAGCAGTACCCGACAGGGATCTGGAAACACCATATATTTT
TRBV7-9	TRBJ2-7	TRBD1	.	CASSLMGGQGDEQYF	TGTGCCAGCAGCTTAATGGGTGGACAGGGTGACGAGCAGTACTTC
TRBV7-9	TRBJ2-1	TRBD2	.	CASSTRLALDNEQFF	TGTGCCAGCAGCACCCGACTAGCGCTAGACAATGAGCAGTTCTTC
TRBV6-2/TRBV6-3	TRBJ1-3	.	.	CASSYRGSGNTIYF	TGTGCCAGCAGTTACCGGGGCTCTGGAAACACCATATATTTT
TRBV6-5	TRBJ2-7	.	.	CASAPYPLSSYEQYF	TGTGCCAGCGCCCCGTACCCCCTGAGCTCCTACGAGCAGTACTTC
TRBV24-1	TRBJ1-4	TRBD1	.	CATSDRGRDEKLFF	TGTGCCACCAGTGACAGGGGGCGAGATGAAAAACTGTTTTTT
TRBV5-6	TRBJ2-3	TRBD1	.	CASSLSRGRKDTQYF	TGTGCCAGCAGCTTGAGCAGGGGGCGAAAAGATACGCAGTATTTT
TRBV7-3	TRBJ2-7	.	.	CASSLKATGEQYF	TGTGCCAGCAGCTTAAAAGCTACTGGCGAGCAGTACTTC
TRBV24-1	TRBJ2-5	.	.	CATSDSSPEETQYF	TGTGCCACCAGTGATTCTTCCCCTGAAGAGACCCAGTACTTC
TRBV6-5	TRBJ2-7	TRBD2	.	CASIRASGTEQYF	TGTGCCAGCATTCGGGCTAGCGGGACTGAGCAGTACTTC
TRBV27	TRBJ1-6	.	.	CASALRGGLDNSPLHF	TGTGCCAGCGCCCTAAGGGGGGGCTTGGATAATTCACCCCTCCACTTT
TRBV30	TRBJ1-1	.	.	CAWRTTANTEAFF	TGTGCCTGGCGAACGACAGCGAACACTGAAGCTTTCTTT
TRBV4-3	TRBJ2-7	.	.	CASSPKAQGQDEQYF	TGCGCCAGCAGCCCCAAAGCCCAGGGGCAAGACGAGCAGTACTTC
TRBV5-1	TRBJ2-1	TRBD2	.	CASRVGLAGGDEQFF	TGCGCCAGCAGGGTGGGACTAGCGGGAGGCGATGAGCAGTTCTTC
TRBV30	TRBJ2-2	.	few	CAWSVLNTGELFF	TGTGCCTGGAGTGTACTGAACACCGGGGAGCTGTTTTTT
TRBV4-1	TRBJ1-1	.	.	CASSPQLNTEAFF	TGCGCCAGCAGCCCACAGTTGAACACTGAAGCTTTCTTT